The clone carrying this T cell receptor (beta chain) was picked up many times. Antigen: not known. The sample comes from a study of T cell repertoires in cytomegalovirus infection. About the study: TCR beta signatures that were public indicated CMV infection and matching HLA type.

In TCRdb, the reads were re-called with MiXCR into one record per CDR3 protein. Among about 140,000 distinct CDR3 sequences listed, about 6.1% were seen once. Study-wide points: HLA-C-restricted CMV-specific TCR beta clonotypes prevailed in the ex vivo response. Totalled public TCR beta family frequency picked out people who carried CMV plus the relevant HLA.

This sequence was found in a human donor in good health (CMV status not recorded). Some clones in this sample may be carry-over from other donors' samples. The sample consisted of PBMCs.

The CDR3 nucleotides are TGTGCCAGCAGCTTAGCCCTTTACTACGAGCAGTACTTC. Protein: CASSLALYYEQYF. V and J are TRBV7-8 and TRBJ2-7; D call uncertain. Germline loops: CDR1 SGHVS, CDR2 FQNEAQ. This CDR3 has 13 amino acids. Trimming took 0 bases from V and 3 from J, leaving 6 bases between them. Looking up the rest from reference TRBV7-8 and TRBJ2-7 gives the full variable domain: GAGVSQSPRYKVAKRGQDVALRCDPISGHVSLFWYQQALGQGPEFLTYFQNEAQLDKSGLPSDRFFAERPEGSVSTLKIQRTQQEDSAVYLCASSLALYYEQYFGPGTRLTVT.